The 32 T cell receptor beta chains in this list originate from one sample, sequenced in a study of tumor-infiltrating lymphocytes in primary liver carcinoma (dated by TCRdb to about 2017). Without any cell sorting, total RNA and DNA were extracted together from 20-30 mg of bulk tissue using the AllPrep DNA/RNA mini kit. The instrument was an Illumina HiSeq 2500. A constant-region primer and ProtoScript II reverse transcriptase were used to reverse-transcribe TCRbeta-specific cDNA from roughly 0.55 ug total RNA. Three nested multiplex PCR rounds, following a slightly modified ARM-PCR procedure, were used to build the TCRbeta libraries. Multiplex TRBV1-TRBV30 forward primers and a Cbeta reverse primer were used in the first two PCR rounds, each of which was run for around 10 cycles. In TCRdb, the public reads were trimmed at Q25 with fastp and aligned with MiXCR, with productive beta chains retained. When rows share a CDR3 protein, they turn into one entry using the most common DNA and genes. This sample has 100,000 to 150,000 distinct CDR3 sequences in its table, and about 59% of those were observed once. 7% to 10% of the sample lies in the top ten.

Sequencing used liver tumor tissue from sampling region 1. The cell subset or site label for this specimen denotes: tumor region T1, superior pole. These receptors all come from a woman aged 60 to 75 with primary liver carcinoma and hepatitis B virus infection.

This clonotype was picked up many times. The rearrangement uses TRBV12-3 or TRBV12-4 and TRBJ1-5; 8 positions agree with TRBD1. V was pared by 5 bases and J by 6 bases, with 6 bases of the junction left unmatched. The CDR3 loop spans 14 amino acids. CDR3 DNA: TGTGCCAGCAGTGGAACAGGGGGGCGTCAGCCCCAGCATTTT. Its protein product is CASSGTGGRQPQHF.

As for this clonotype: A read error may produce the germline difference seen at one junction end. The V and J genes are TRBV6-5 and TRBJ1-1; D unresolved. In germline, CDR1 is MNHEY, CDR2 SVGAGI. The CDR3 has 13 amino acids. This CDR3 is CANSYRGPTEVFF. In nucleotides, the CDR3 is TGTGCCAACAGTTACCGAGGGCCCACTGAAGTTTTCTTT.

This chain uses TRBV11-2 with TRBJ1-1; TRBD1 agrees at 10 bases. Per the germline V gene, CDR1 is SGHAT and CDR2 is FQNNGV. The V and J ends lost 8 bases and 0 bases, in that order; junction bases with no gene match: 12. The CDR3 is 17 residues long. CDR3 loop: CASGLRQGAILNTEAFF. In DNA form, the CDR3 reads TGTGCCAGCGGTTTGCGACAGGGGGCGATCCTGAACACTGAAGCTTTCTTT.

Points on this clonotype: A much larger clone sits a single nucleotide away, making a read error possible. CDR3 coding DNA: TGTGCCAGCAATTTAAGAACAGGGACGGGCTCAAACAATGAGCAGTTCTTC. It encodes CASNLRTGTGSNNEQFF. This chain uses TRBV12-3 or TRBV12-4 with TRBJ2-1; TRBD1 might be the D (6 bases). The CDR3 spans 17 residues.

The chain recombines TRBV5-4 with TRBJ2-3; 14 bases fit TRBD2. The CDR3 extends over 19 amino acids. Trimming took 0 bases from V and 6 from J; bases not matched to a gene: 12. The V gene's germline CDR1 is SGHNT and CDR2 YYREEE (reference sequence). CDR3 DNA: TGTGCCAGCAGCTTGGCGGGGACTAGCGGGAGTCGGCTCAGCGATACGCAGTATTTT. As protein: CASSLAGTSGSRLSDTQYF.

This chain uses TRBV5-1 with TRBJ2-6; either TRBD1 or TRBD2 may fit D (7 bases each). CDR1 and CDR2 (germline): SGHRS, YFSETQ. The CDR3 runs 18 residues. Trimming removed 4 bases at V and 0 bases at J, with 17 bases between. CDR3 protein: CASSTSGGESSGANVLTF. The CDR3 DNA reads as TGCGCCAGCAGCACCTCAGGGGGGGAGAGCTCTGGGGCCAACGTCCTGACTTTC.

In DNA form, the CDR3 reads TGTGCCAGCAGCCCCTTAGCGGGATGGGGCAATGAGCAGTTCTTC. This sequence encodes CASSPLAGWGNEQFF. This chain connects TRBV13 to TRBJ2-1; 8 bases align to TRBD2. With V trimmed by 5 bases and J by 6 bases, 9 bases remained unmatched. Per germline, CDR1 PRHDT and CDR2 FYEKMQ (reference sequence). The CDR3 has 15 amino acids.

This clonotype was detected a few times. The J gene is TRBJ2-1, the V gene TRBV7-3, with TRBD2 as a possible D gene (5 bases). This CDR3 has 14 amino acids. The V end was cut by 1 base, the J end by 1 base, with 5 bases between. CDR1 is SGHTA and CDR2 is FQGTGA in the germline V gene. CDR3: CASSLSGSYNEQFF. In DNA, the CDR3 is TGTGCCAGCAGCTTAAGCGGGTCCTACAATGAGCAGTTCTTC.

The J gene is TRBJ2-3, the V gene TRBV11-2; 13 bases map to TRBD2. Germline values: CDR1 SGHAT, CDR2 FQNNGV. The CDR3 is made up of 15 amino acids. J lost 7 bases, V lost 8 bases, and 9 bases had no gene match. In nucleotides, the CDR3 is TGTGCCAGCGGCTCGGGACTAGCGGGACCTAATACGCAGTATTTT. Translated, it gives CASGSGLAGPNTQYF.

This clonotype was detected many times. The rearrangement links TRBV12-3 or TRBV12-4 to TRBJ2-1; no clear D gene. V lost 6 bases and J lost 0, with 6 bases in between. The CDR3 length is 13 residues. Here the CDR3 DNA reads TGTGCCAGCAGGATTACCTCCTACAATGAGCAGTTCTTC. Protein sequence: CASRITSYNEQFF.

A note on this clonotype: The junction departs from germline at one end; a sequencing error may be responsible. This chain links TRBV11-2 with TRBJ2-1, with D tentatively TRBD2 (7 bases). Germline CDR1 is SGHAT and CDR2 is FQNNGV. The CDR3 is made up of 16 amino acids. The CDR3 DNA is TGTGCCAGCAGCGGGGGGGGCGACTACCCCCGGAATGAGCAGCTCTTC. Protein product: CASSGGGDYPRNEQLF. Drawing the rest from reference TRBV11-2 and TRBJ2-1, the complete variable domain is EAGVAQSPRYKIIEKRQSVAFWCNPISGHATLYWYQQILGQGPKLLIQFQNNGVVDDSQLPKDRFSAERLKGVDSTLKIQPAKLEDSAVYLCASSGGGDYPRNEQLFGPGTRLTVL.

Worth noting for this clonotype: This may stem from a read error, because a much larger clone lies one nucleotide away. The chain is built from TRBV4-1 and TRBJ1-1; D unresolved. Trimming shortened V by 4 bases and J by 0 bases, and 6 bases separated the two germline ends. The CDR3 length is 13 residues. Germline V gene sequence: CDR1 MGHRA, CDR2 YSYEKL. CDR3 sequence: CASSRRLNTEAFF. DNA of the CDR3: TGCGCCAGCAGCCGACGGTTGAACACTGAAGCTTTCTTT.

To note about this clonotype: A much larger clone lies a single base off, so this may be a read error. The chain uses TRBV5-5 and TRBJ1-1, with D tentatively TRBD1 (5 bases). Germline V gene sequence: CDR1 SGHKS, CDR2 YYEKEE (reference sequence). This CDR3 is built from 14 residues. CDR3 nucleotide sequence: TGTGCCAGCAGCTTGAAGGACAAAAACACTAAAGCTTTCTTT. Residues: CASSLKDKNTKAFF.

As concerns this clonotype: One junction end does not reproduce the germline sequence, and a read error may be involved. J is TRBJ2-7 and V is TRBV11-2; 13 bases map to TRBD2. This CDR3 contains 17 residues. Per the germline V gene, CDR1 is SGHAT and CDR2 is FQNNGV. This chain's CDR3 is CTSSSRTSGSVSYVQYF. CDR3 coding DNA: TGTACCAGTAGCTCCAGGACTAGCGGGAGTGTATCCTACGTGCAGTACTTC.

About this clonotype itself: This clone may be a read error of a much larger clone one base away. This chain connects TRBV6-1 to TRBJ1-5, with D possibly being TRBD1 (6 bases). Germline V gene lookup returns CDR1 MNHNS and CDR2 SASEGT. The CDR3 extends over 14 amino acids. The CDR3 region has the DNA TGTGCCAGCCTTGACAGGCCGGGCAATCAGCACCAGCATTTT. It codes for CASLDRPGNQHQHF.

In regard to this clonotype: A much more abundant neighbour one base away suggests this may be a read error. This sequence joins TRBV29-1 and TRBJ2-3, with D perhaps TRBD2 (5 bases). Germline assignment: CDR1 SQVTM and CDR2 ANQGSEA. This CDR3 region has 13 residues. The CDR3 is CSVEAGGADTRYF. In DNA form, the CDR3 reads TGCAGCGTTGAAGCTGGAGGCGCAGATACGCGGTATTTT.

This clonotype occurred many times. This chain links TRBV12-3 or TRBV12-4 with TRBJ2-7; the match to TRBD2 covers 9 bases. V was pared by 7 bases and J by 2 bases, with 6 bases of the junction left unmatched. The CDR3 consists of 14 residues. Here the CDR3 reads CASTPLAGPYEQYF. DNA of the CDR3: TGTGCCAGCACACCCCTAGCGGGACCCTACGAGCAGTACTTC.

As regards this clonotype: This may be a read error: a much more frequent sequence differs by one nucleotide. This rearrangement joins TRBV5-1 to TRBJ2-1; possible D gene TRBD1, 5 bases. Per germline, CDR1 SGHRS and CDR2 YFSETQ. The CDR3 covers 14 residues. V lost 4 bases and J 8 bases, leaving 16 bases between the germline ends. The CDR3 reads CASSLERGSDEQFF. CDR3 nucleotide sequence: TGCGCCAGCAGCCTTGAAAGGGGTTCGGATGAGCAGTTCTTC.

The rearrangement joins TRBV11-3 to TRBJ2-1; the D gene is possibly TRBD2 (6 bases). This CDR3 is 15 amino acids long. Per germline, CDR1 SGHNT and CDR2 YENEEA. Trimming left V 9 bases short and J 2 bases short, with 17 bases between. The CDR3 DNA reads TGTGCCAGTAACACTTACGGGAGTGCCTACAATGAGCAGTTCTTC. This encodes CASNTYGSAYNEQFF.

A remark on this clonotype: One end of the junction is discordant with germline, which a read error may explain. CDR3 residues: CRVEDRRLRGGYTF. DNA for the CDR3: TGCAGGGTTGAAGATCGAAGGTTAAGGGGCGGCTACACCTTC. This chain links TRBV29-1 with TRBJ1-2; a possible D gene is TRBD1 (5 bases). Looked up from germline, CDR1 is SQVTM and CDR2 is ANQGSEA. The CDR3 is made up of 14 amino acids.

About this clonotype itself: This may stem from a read error, because a much larger clone lies one nucleotide away. The rearrangement joins TRBV12-3 or TRBV12-4 to TRBJ2-5, with 16 bases aligning to TRBD2. V lost 5 bases and J lost 5; bases outside the gene matches: 8. This CDR3 contains 17 residues. The CDR3 DNA reads as TGTGCCAGCAGTCCGGGACTAGCGGGAGGGTTGATGGAGACCCAGTACTTC. Translated, it gives CASSPGLAGGLMETQYF.

A remark on this clonotype: This clone may be a read error of a much larger clone one base away. The chain carries TRBV5-1 and TRBJ1-4; the D is unclear. The V gene's germline CDR1 is SGHRS and CDR2 YFSETQ. This CDR3 region has 17 residues. CDR3 region: CASNLGQIGLANEKLFF. The CDR3 DNA follows: TGCGCCAGCAACTTGGGCCAAATCGGACTGGCTAATGAAAAACTGTTTTTT.

The chain couples TRBV5-1 to TRBJ2-2; perhaps TRBD2 as D (5 bases). CDR3 length equals 16 residues. Trimming removed 1 base at V and 0 bases at J, with 10 bases between. Germline lookup yields CDR1 SGHRS and CDR2 YFSETQ. DNA of the CDR3: TGCGCCAGCAGCTTGCTTCGAGCGGCGAACACCGGGGAGCTGTTTTTT. It yields the protein CASSLLRAANTGELFF.

Details on this clonotype: Germline and junction disagree at one end, which may indicate a read error. The chain links TRBV11-2 to TRBJ2-5, with D possibly matching TRBD2 (5 bases). The CDR3 contains 15 residues. CDR1 SGHAT and CDR2 FQNNGV come from the germline V gene. The CDR3 loop reads CASSVTNGVVETQYF. The DNA for the CDR3 is TGTGCCAGCAGCGTGACTAACGGGGTTGTAGAGACACAGTACTTC.

On this clonotype itself: A much larger clone differs by one base, so this may be a read error. The CDR3 does not end in the conserved phenylalanine or tryptophan, so this is likely a read error. The V and J genes are TRBV5-5 and TRBJ2-7; a weak D match, TRBD1 (5 bases). The CDR3 has 14 residues. Germline V gene sequence: CDR1 SGHKS, CDR2 YYEKEE (reference sequence). The V end was cut by 2 bases, the J end by 3 bases, with 12 bases between. The CDR3 here is CASSFEPGRYEQYI. The CDR3 bases are TGTGCCAGCAGCTTTGAGCCAGGGCGCTACGAGCAGTACATC.

V is TRBV29-1 and J is TRBJ1-5; tentative D call: TRBD1 (6 bases). The CDR3 is 12 amino acids. CDR1 and CDR2 (germline): SQVTM, ANQGSEA. V was clipped by 5 bases and J by 5 bases, with 10 bases between them. Here the CDR3 reads CSVWTVDQPQHF. The DNA of the CDR3 is TGCAGCGTTTGGACAGTGGATCAGCCCCAGCATTTT. The variable domain in full, with the rest retrieved from reference TRBV29-1 and TRBJ1-5, is SAVISQKPSRDICQRGTSLTIQCQVDSQVTMMFWYRQQPGQSLTLIATANQGSEATYESGFVIDKFPISRPNLTFSTLTVSNMSPEDSSIYLCSVWTVDQPQHFGDGTRLSIL.

Comments on this clonotype: Germline is not matched at one junction end, which may reflect a read error. V and J are TRBV6-4 and TRBJ1-2; 12 bases fit TRBD1. The CDR3 has 14 amino acids. Germline V lookup: CDR1 MRHNA, CDR2 SNTAGT. In DNA form, the CDR3 reads TGTGCCAGCTGTGACGGGACAGGGGGCGAAGGCTACACCTTC. This encodes CASCDGTGGEGYTF.

In the case of this clonotype: A much larger clone lies a single base off, so this may be a read error. The chain is built from TRBV4-1 and TRBJ1-2; D unresolved. V dropped 3 bases and J dropped 4 bases, with 12 bases sitting between them. Germline V gene lookup returns CDR1 MGHRA and CDR2 YSYEKL. The length of the CDR3 is 14 residues. The CDR3 loop reads CASSHDPAIYGYTF. CDR3 bases: TGCGCCAGCAGCCATGACCCCGCCATCTATGGCTACACCTTC.

This clonotype was seen many times. CDR3 nucleotides: TGTGCCAGCAGCTCAGGCCCTAGGGAGCAGTACTTC. It yields the protein CASSSGPREQYF. J is TRBJ2-7 and V is TRBV13; D uncertain. CDR3 length: 12 residues. The germline V and J ends were trimmed by 4 bases and 7 bases, with 11 bases remaining between them. CDR1 PRHDT and CDR2 FYEKMQ come from the germline V gene (reference sequence).

This clonotype was picked up a small number of times. An end of the junction does not agree with germline; a read error may underlie this. V and J are TRBV29-1 and TRBJ1-1; no firm D call. This CDR3 is 13 amino acids long. Looked up from germline, CDR1 is SQVTM and CDR2 is ANQGSEA. This chain's CDR3 is CGVVLLMNTEAFF. In nucleotides, the CDR3 is TGCGGCGTTGTTCTGCTCATGAACACTGAAGCTTTCTTT.

This clonotype came up many times. The chain joins TRBV6-5 to TRBJ1-3; D is undetermined. Trimming left V 6 bases short and J 0 bases short, with 15 bases between. From germline, CDR1 is MNHEY and CDR2 SVGAGI. The CDR3 runs to 16 residues. The CDR3 is CASSEVRRTSGNTIYF. CDR3 sequence (DNA): TGTGCCAGCAGCGAAGTGCGCCGAACCTCTGGAAACACCATATATTTT.

A word on this clonotype: It may be a read error: a sequence one base away is much more abundant. The chain employs TRBV6-6 and TRBJ1-5; no clear D. In germline, CDR1 is MNHNY, CDR2 SVGAGI (reference sequence). This CDR3 comprises 16 residues. Trimming pared 6 bases from V and 1 base from J, leaving 16 bases between. CDR3 sequence: CASSYGRGESNQPQHF. The CDR3 coding sequence is TGTGCCAGCAGCTATGGACGGGGAGAGAGCAATCAGCCCCAGCATTTT.